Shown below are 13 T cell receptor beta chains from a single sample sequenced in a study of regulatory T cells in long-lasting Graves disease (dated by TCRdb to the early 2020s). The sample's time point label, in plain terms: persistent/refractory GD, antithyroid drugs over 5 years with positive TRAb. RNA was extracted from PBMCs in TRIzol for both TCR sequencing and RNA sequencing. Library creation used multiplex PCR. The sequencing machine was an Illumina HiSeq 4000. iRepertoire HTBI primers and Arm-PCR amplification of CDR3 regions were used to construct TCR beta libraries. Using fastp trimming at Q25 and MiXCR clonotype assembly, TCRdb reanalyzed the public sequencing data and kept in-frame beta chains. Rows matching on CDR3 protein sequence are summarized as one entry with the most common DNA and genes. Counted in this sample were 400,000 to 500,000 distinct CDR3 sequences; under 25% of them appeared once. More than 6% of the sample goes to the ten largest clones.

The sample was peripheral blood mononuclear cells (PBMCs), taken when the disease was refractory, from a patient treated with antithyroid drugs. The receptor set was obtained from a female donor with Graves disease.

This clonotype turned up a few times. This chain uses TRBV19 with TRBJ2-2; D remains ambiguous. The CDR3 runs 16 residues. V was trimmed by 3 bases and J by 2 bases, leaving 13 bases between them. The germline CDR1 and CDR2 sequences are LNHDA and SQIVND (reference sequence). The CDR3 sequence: CASSIEQNANTGELFF. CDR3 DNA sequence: TGTGCCAGTAGTATTGAACAGAACGCAAACACCGGGGAGCTGTTTTTT.

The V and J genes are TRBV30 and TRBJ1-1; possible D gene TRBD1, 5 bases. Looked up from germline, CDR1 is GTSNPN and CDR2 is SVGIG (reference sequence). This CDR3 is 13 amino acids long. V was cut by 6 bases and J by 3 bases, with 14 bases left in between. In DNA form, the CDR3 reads TGTGCCTGCCATCAGAAGGGGTACACTGAAGCTTTCTTT. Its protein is CACHQKGYTEAFF.

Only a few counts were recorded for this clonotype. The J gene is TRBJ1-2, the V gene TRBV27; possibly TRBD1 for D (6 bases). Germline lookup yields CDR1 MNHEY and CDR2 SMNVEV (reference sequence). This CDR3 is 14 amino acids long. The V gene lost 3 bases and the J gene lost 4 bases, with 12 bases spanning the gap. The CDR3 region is CASSFSDRSYGYTF. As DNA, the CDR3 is TGTGCCAGCAGTTTTTCCGACAGGAGCTATGGCTACACCTTC.

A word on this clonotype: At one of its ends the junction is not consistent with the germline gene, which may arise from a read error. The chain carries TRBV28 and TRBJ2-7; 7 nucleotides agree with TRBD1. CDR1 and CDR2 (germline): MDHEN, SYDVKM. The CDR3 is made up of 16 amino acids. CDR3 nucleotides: TGTACCAGCAGCCCCCAGCCGGACAGGAGCTCCTACGAGCAGTACTTC. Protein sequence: CTSSPQPDRSSYEQYF.

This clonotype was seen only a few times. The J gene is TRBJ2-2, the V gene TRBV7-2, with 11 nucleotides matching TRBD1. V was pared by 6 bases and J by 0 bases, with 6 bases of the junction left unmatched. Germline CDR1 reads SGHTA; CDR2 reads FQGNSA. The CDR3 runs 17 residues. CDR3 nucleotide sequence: TGTGCCAGCAGTCCGGACAGGGGGCGGACGAACACCGGGGAGCTGTTTTTT. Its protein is CASSPDRGRTNTGELFF. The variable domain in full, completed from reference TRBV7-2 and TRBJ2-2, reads GAGVSQSPSNKVTEKGKDVELRCDPISGHTALYWYRQSLGQGLEFLIYFQGNSAPDKSGLPSDRFSAERTGGSVSTLTIQRTQQEDSAVYLCASSPDRGRTNTGELFFGEGSRLTVL.

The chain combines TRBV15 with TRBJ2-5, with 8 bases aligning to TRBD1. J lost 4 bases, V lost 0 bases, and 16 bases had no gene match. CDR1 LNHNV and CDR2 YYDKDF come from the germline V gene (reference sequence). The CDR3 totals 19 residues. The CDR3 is CATSRDQIKWDRIVETQYF. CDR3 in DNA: TGTGCCACCAGCAGAGATCAAATTAAGTGGGACAGGATTGTAGAGACCCAGTACTTC.

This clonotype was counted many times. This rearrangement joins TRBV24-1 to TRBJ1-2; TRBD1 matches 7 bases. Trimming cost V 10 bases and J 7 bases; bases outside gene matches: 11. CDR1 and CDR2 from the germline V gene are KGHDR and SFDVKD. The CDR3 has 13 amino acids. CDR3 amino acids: CATGRRQGGGYTF. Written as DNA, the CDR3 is TGTGCCACGGGAAGGCGGCAGGGGGGTGGCTACACCTTC.

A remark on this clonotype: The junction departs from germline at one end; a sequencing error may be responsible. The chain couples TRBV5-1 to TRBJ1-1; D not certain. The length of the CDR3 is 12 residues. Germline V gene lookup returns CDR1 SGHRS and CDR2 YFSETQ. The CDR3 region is CASSLAYTEAFF. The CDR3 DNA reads TGCGCCAGCAGCTTGGCTTACACTGAAGCCTTCTTT.

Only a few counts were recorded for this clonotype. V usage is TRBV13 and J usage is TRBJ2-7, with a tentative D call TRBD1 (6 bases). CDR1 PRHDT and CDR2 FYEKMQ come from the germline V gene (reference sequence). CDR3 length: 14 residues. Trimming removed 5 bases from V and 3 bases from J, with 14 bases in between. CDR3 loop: CASSPGPTGYEQYF. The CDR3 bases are TGTGCCAGCAGCCCTGGACCGACAGGCTACGAGCAGTACTTC.

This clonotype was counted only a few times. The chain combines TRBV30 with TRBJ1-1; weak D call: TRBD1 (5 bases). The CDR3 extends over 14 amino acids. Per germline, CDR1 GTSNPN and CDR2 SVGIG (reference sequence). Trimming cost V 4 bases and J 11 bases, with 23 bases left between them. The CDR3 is CAWTTGTLAIGAFF. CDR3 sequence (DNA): TGTGCCTGGACCACCGGGACCTTAGCGATTGGGGCTTTCTTT.

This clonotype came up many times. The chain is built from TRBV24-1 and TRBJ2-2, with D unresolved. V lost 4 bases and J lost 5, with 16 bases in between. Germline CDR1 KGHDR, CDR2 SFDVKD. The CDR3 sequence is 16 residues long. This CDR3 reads CATSDLSGKGTGELFF. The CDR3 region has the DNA TGTGCCACCAGTGACCTCTCTGGGAAGGGAACCGGGGAGCTGTTTTTT.

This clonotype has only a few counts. CDR3 loop: CSVGEGGGTEAFF. DNA of the CDR3: TGCAGCGTTGGTGAGGGAGGCGGCACTGAAGCTTTCTTT. This chain joins TRBV29-1 and TRBJ1-1; D gene ambiguous. This CDR3 spans 13 amino acids. With 4 bases removed from V and 4 bases from J, the gap between germline ends came to 13 bases. Germline V lookup: CDR1 SQVTM, CDR2 ANQGSEA.

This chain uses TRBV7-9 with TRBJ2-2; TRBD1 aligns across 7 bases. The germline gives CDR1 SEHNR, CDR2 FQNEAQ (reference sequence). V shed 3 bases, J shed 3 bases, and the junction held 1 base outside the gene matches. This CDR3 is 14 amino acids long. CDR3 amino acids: CASSLGQYTGELFF. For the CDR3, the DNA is TGTGCCAGCAGCTTGGGACAGTACACCGGGGAGCTGTTTTTT. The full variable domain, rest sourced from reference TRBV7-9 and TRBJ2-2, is DTGVSQNPRHKITKRGQNVTFRCDPISEHNRLYWYRQTLGQGPEFLTYFQNEAQLEKSRLLSDRFSAERPKGSFSTLEIQRTEQGDSAMYLCASSLGQYTGELFFGEGSRLTVL.